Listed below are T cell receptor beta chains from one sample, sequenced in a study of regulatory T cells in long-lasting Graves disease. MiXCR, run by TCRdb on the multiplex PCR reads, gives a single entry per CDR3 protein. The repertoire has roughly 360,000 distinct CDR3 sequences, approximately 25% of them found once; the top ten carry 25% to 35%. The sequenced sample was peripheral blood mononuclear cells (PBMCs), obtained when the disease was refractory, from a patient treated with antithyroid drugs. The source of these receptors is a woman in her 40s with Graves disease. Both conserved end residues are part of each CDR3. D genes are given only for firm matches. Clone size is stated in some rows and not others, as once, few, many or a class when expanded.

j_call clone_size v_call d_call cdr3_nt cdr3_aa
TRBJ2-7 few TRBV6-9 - TGTGCCAGCAGTTATTGGGGGGAATCCTACGAGCAGTACTTC CASSYWGESYEQYF
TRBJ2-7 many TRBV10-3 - TGTGCCATCAGTGAGGAACGACGCACAGAGCAGTACTTC CAISEERRTEQYF
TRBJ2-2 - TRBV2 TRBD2 TGTGCCAGCAGCCCCGCCCGGAGCGGGAGGAACACCGGGGAGCTGTTTTTT CASSPARSGRNTGELFF
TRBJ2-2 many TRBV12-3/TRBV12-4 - TGTGCCAGCAGTTTTGGAGCACCCACCGGGGAGCTGTTTTTT CASSFGAPTGELFF
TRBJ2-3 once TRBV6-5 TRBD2 TGTGCCTGCAGTTACCGATCAGGGGGGACTAGCGGTTTT CACSYRSGGTSGF
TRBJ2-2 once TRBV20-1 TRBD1 TGCAGTGCGCAACAGGGGGCGCGGAACACCGGGGAGCTGTTTTTT CSAQQGARNTGELFF
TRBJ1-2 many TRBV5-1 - TGCGCCAGCAGCTTGGGCGCAGACTATGGCTACACCTTC CASSLGADYGYTF
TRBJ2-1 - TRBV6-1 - TGTGCCAGCAGTAAGACAGGCAGCTCCTACAATGAGCAGTTCTTC CASSKTGSSYNEQFF
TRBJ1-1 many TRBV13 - TGTGCCAGCAGCTCACCAGGGGTTATGAACACTGAAGCTTTCTTT CASSSPGVMNTEAFF
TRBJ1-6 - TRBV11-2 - TGTACCAGCAGCTTGGCCAGTTACAAAATCTATAATTCACCCCTCCACTTT CTSSLASYKIYNSPLHF
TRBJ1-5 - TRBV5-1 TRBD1 TGCGCCAGCAGCTTGACAGGGGTCGGTCAGCCCCAGCATTTT CASSLTGVGQPQHF